The clone carrying this TCR beta chain came up a few times. Its antigen is still unknown. This specimen comes from a study of blood T cells in healthy people across ages. General study findings and limits: Age advanced and TCR beta diversity per million T cells fell, roughly linearly.

The second PCR ran roughly 7 to 11 cycles with a sample-barcoded 5' primer and J-beta primers. Carrying 12 random nucleotides, a template-switch adaptor labeled each individual cDNA molecule. Each of the samples gave a minimum of 2.5 million paired-end reads that contained CDR3. Each CDR3 protein gets one entry after TCRdb re-called the 5' RACE reads with MiXCR. The table lists 1.5 million to 2 million distinct CDR3 sequences, roughly 43% of them singletons, with more than 20% in the top ten. Per sample, at least 5 micrograms of total RNA were extracted. This CDR3 is 18 amino acids long. CDR1 is LGHNA and CDR2 is YNFKEQ in the germline V gene. V was clipped by 0 bases and J by 3 bases; unmatched bases: 7.

This rearrangement joins TRBV4-2 to TRBJ2-3; 12 bases are shared with TRBD2. The TCR was taken from a human donor in good health. Sequences were obtained from blood. The CDR3, as DNA: TGTGCCAGCAGCCAAGAAGGGGTCGGACTAGCGGGGACAGATACGCAGTATTTT. It codes for CASSQEGVGLAGTDTQYF.